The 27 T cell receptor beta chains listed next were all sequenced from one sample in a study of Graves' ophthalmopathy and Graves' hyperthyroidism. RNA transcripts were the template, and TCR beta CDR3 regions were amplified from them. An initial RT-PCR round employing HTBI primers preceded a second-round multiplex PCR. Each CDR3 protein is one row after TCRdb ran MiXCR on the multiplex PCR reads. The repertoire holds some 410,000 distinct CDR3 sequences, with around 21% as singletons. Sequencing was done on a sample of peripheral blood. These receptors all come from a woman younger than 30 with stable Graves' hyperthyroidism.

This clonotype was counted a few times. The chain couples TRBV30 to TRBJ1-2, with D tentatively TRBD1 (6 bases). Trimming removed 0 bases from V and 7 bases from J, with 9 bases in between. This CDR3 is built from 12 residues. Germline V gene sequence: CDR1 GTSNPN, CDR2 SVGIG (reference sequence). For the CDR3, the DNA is TGTGCCTGGAGTGTACAGGGTCGTGGCTACACCTTC. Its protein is CAWSVQGRGYTF.

This CDR3 reads CASSPRLAGGYEQYF. DNA for the CDR3: TGTGCCAGCAGTCCTCGACTAGCGGGGGGCTACGAGCAGTACTTC. The chain links TRBV6-2 or TRBV6-3 to TRBJ2-7; 13 nucleotides line up with TRBD2. This CDR3 has 15 residues. V was clipped by 5 bases and J by 3 bases; unmatched bases: 4. The V gene's germline CDR1 is MNHEY and CDR2 SVGEGT.

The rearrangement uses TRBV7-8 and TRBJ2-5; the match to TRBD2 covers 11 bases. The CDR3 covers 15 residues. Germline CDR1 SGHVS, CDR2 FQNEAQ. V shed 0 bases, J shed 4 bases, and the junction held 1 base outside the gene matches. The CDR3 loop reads CASSLASGGAETQYF. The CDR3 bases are TGTGCCAGCAGCTTAGCTAGCGGGGGGGCAGAGACCCAGTACTTC.

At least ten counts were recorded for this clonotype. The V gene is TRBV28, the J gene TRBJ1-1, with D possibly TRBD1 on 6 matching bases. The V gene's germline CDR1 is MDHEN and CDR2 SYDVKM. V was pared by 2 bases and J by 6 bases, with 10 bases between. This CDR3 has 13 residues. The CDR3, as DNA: TGTGCCAGCAGTTTACCAGGGGTGGCTGAAGCTTTCTTT. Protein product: CASSLPGVAEAFF.

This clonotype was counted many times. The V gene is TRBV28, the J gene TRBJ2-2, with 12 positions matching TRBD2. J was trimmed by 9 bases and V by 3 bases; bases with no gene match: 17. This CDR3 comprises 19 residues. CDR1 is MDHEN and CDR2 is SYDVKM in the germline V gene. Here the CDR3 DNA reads TGTGCCAGCAGTTTTCTCGCTAGCGGGAGGGCCAATATAGTCCGGGAGCTGTTTTTT. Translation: CASSFLASGRANIVRELFF.

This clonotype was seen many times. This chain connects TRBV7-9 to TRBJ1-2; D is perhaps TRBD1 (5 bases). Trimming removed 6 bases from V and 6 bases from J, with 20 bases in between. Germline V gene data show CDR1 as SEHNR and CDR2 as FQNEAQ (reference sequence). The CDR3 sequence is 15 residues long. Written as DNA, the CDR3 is TGTGCCAGCAGAAAACTGACAGCCGAAAGAAATGGCTACACCTTC. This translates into CASRKLTAERNGYTF.

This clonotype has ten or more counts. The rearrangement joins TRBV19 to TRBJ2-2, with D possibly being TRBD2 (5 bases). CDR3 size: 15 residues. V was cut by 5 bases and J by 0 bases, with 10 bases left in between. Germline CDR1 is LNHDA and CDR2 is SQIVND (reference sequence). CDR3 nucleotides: TGTGCCAGTAGTCCAGAGGGTACGAACACCGGGGAGCTGTTTTTT. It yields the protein CASSPEGTNTGELFF.

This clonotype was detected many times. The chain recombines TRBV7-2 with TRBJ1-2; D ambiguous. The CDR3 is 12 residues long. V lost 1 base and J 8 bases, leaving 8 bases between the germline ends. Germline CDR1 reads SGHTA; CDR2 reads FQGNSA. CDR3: CASSLEAWGYTF. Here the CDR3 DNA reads TGTGCCAGCAGCTTAGAAGCGTGGGGCTACACCTTC.

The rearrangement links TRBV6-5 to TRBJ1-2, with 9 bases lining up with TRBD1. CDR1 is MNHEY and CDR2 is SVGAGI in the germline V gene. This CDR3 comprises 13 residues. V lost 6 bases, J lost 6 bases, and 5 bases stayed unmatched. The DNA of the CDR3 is TGTGCCAGCAGACTCGGGACAGGGCATGGCTACACCTTC. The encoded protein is CASRLGTGHGYTF.

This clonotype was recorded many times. The CDR3 spells CASSVGGGGYTGELFF. CDR3 bases: TGTGCCAGCAGCGTAGGAGGAGGGGGCTACACCGGGGAGCTGTTTTTT. This chain joins TRBV9 and TRBJ2-2, with D possibly TRBD1 on 7 matching bases. The V gene lost 0 bases and the J gene lost 3 bases, with 12 bases spanning the gap. Germline V gene lookup returns CDR1 SGDLS and CDR2 YYNGEE. This CDR3 is built from 16 residues.

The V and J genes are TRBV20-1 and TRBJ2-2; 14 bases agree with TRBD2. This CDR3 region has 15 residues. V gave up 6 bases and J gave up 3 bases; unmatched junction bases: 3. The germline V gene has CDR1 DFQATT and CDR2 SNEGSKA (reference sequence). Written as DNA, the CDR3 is TGCAGTGCAGCGGGACTAGCGGGAGACACCGGGGAGCTGTTTTTT. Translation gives CSAAGLAGDTGELFF.

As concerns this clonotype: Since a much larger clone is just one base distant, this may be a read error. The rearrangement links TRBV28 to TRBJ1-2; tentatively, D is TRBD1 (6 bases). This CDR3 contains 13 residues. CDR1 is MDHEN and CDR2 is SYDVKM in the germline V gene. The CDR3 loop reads CASSFFRGGGFTF. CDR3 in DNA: TGTGCCAGCAGTTTTTTCAGGGGAGGAGGCTTCACCTTC.

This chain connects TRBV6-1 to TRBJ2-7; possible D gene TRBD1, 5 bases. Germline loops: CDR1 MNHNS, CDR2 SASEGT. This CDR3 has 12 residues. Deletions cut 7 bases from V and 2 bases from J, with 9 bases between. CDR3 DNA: TGTGCCAGCAAAGCAGGGCCCTACGAGCAGTACTTC. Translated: CASKAGPYEQYF.

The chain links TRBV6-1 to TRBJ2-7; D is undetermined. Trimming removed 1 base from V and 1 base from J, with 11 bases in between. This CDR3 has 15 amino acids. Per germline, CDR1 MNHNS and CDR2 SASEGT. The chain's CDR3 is CASSEVGGPSYEQYF. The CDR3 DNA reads TGTGCCAGCAGTGAAGTTGGTGGGCCATCCTACGAGCAGTACTTC.

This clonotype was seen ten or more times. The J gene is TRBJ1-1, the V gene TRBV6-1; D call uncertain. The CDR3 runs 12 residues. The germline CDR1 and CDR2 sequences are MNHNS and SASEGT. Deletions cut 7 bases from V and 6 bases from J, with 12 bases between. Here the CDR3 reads CASIGVGPEAFF. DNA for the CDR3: TGTGCCAGCATTGGGGTTGGGCCTGAAGCTTTCTTT.

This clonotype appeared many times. In DNA form, the CDR3 reads TGTGCCAGCCGCCGGGGGGTCGAAGAGACCCAGTACTTC. It specifies CASRRGVEETQYF. The V call is TRBV4-2, the J call TRBJ2-5; 7 bases line up with TRBD2. CDR3 length: 13 residues. V was clipped by 8 bases and J by 3 bases; unmatched bases: 6. Germline V gene sequence: CDR1 LGHNA, CDR2 YNFKEQ.

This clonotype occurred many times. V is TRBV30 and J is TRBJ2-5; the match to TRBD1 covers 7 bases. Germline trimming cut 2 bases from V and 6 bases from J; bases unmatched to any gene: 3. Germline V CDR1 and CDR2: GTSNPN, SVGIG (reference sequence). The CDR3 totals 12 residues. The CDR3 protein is CAWSSTGKTQYF. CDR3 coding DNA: TGTGCCTGGAGTTCGACAGGGAAGACCCAGTACTTC.

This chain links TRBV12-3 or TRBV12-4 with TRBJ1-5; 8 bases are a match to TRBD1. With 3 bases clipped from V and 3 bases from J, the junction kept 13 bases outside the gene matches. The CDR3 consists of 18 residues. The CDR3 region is CASSFSLTRQGNNQPQHF. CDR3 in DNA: TGTGCCAGCAGTTTCTCCCTTACCCGACAGGGGAACAATCAGCCCCAGCATTTT.

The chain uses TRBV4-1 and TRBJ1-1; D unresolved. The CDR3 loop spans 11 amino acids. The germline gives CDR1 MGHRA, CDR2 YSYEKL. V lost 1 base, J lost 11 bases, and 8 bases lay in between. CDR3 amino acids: CASSQGVRAFF. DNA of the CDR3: TGCGCCAGCAGCCAAGGTGTCCGGGCTTTCTTT.

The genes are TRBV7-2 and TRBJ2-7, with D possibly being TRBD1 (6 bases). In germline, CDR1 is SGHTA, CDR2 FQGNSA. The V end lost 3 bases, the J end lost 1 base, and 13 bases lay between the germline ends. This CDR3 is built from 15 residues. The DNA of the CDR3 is TGTGCCAGCAGCTTGGGACACCTTTTATCCTACGAGCAGTACTTC. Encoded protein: CASSLGHLLSYEQYF.

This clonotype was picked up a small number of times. CDR3 DNA: TGTGCCAGCAGTTTTAATTATCAGCCCCAGCATTTT. This sequence encodes CASSFNYQPQHF. The chain carries TRBV12-3 or TRBV12-4 and TRBJ1-5; D is unclear. This CDR3 region has 12 residues. With 3 bases removed from V and 5 bases from J, the gap between germline ends came to 5 bases.

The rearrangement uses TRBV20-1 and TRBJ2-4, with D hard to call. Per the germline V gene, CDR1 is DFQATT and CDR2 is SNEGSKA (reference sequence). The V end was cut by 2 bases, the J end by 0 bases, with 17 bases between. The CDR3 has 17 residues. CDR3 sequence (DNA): TGCAGTGCTAGAACCAATTTACTAACCCTAGCCAAAAACATTCAGTACTTC. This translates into CSARTNLLTLAKNIQYF.

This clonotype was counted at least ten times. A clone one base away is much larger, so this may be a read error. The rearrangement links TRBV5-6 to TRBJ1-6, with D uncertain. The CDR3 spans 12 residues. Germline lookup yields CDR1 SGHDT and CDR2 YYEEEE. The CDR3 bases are TGTGCCAGCAGCTTGATAGGTTCACACCTCCACTTT. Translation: CASSLIGSHLHF.

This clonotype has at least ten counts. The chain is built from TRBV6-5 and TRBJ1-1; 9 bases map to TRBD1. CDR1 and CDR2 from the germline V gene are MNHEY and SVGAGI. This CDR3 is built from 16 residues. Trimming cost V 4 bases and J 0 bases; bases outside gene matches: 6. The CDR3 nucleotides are TGTGCCAGCAGTTGGGACAGGGATTATATGAACACTGAAGCTTTCTTT. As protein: CASSWDRDYMNTEAFF.

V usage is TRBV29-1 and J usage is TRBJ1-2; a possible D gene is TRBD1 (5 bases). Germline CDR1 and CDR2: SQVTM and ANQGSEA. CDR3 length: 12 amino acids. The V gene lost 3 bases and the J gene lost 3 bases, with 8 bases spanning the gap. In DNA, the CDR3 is TGCAGCGTTGAGGGCAGGGACTATGGCTACACCTTC. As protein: CSVEGRDYGYTF.

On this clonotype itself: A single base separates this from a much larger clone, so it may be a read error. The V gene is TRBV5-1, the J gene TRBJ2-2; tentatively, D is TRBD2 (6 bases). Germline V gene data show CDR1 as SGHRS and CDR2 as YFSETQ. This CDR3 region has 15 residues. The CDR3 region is CASSSGRQNTGEVFF. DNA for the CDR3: TGCGCCAGCAGCTCGGGGAGGCAGAACACCGGGGAGGTGTTTTTT.

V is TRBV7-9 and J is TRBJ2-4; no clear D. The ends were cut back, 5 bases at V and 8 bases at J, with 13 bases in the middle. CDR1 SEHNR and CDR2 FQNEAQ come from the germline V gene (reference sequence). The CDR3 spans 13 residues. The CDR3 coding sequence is TGTGCCAGCAGCCCCCCGGGCTGGGACATTCAGTACTTC. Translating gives CASSPPGWDIQYF.